This T cell receptor beta chain is drawn from a study of blood T cell repertoires in COVID-19. Using immunoSEQ multiplex PCR, the repertoire was profiled, and TCRdb retains in-frame clones only, with some absent. Of 200,000 to 250,000 clones in the sample, 88% were seen once. Across 20 to 25 US areas, participants ranged in age from about 18 to 90 years. This TCR was sampled from a woman aged 25 to 39 who had been exposed to COVID-19. The specimen was PBMCs or T cells enriched from blood (not recorded which).

The CDR3 loop reads CASSFSGTSGRRTGELFF. The CDR3 DNA reads as TGTGCCAGCAGCTTCTCCGGGACTAGCGGGAGGAGGACCGGGGAGCTGTTTTTT. The chain carries TRBV7-9 and TRBJ2-2, with 15 bases that match TRBD2. With V trimmed by 3 bases and J by 5 bases, 7 bases remained unmatched. The germline V gene encodes CDR1 SEHNR and CDR2 FQNEAQ (reference sequence). The CDR3 covers 18 residues.